This T cell receptor beta chain was found in a study of human CD8 memory T cell subsets. A UMI-labeled 5' RACE approach was the method that produced the TCR beta libraries. TCRdb re-called the 5' RACE reads and shows each CDR3 protein once, DNA omitted. In total, the table holds around 4,900 distinct CDR3 sequences. Germline CDR1 and CDR2: MRHNA and SNTAGT. The length of the CDR3 is 13 residues. The chain combines TRBV6-4 with TRBJ2-2. The TCR comes from a human donor in good health. Sequencing was done on a sample of CD8+ T cells from PBMCs. CDR3: CASSDRSAGELFF.